This TCR beta chain emerged from a study of blood T cell repertoires in COVID-19. At the level of the study: Samples of COVID-19 (acute and convalescent) were obtained from the United States, Italy and Spain.

In the original analysis: Amplification of reference gene primers was used by the study to estimate nucleated cell counts. Profiled with immunoSEQ multiplex PCR; TCRdb holds only in-frame clones, not every one. For V, J and clone size, that table is used; D and trimming come from the DNA. The sample holds 250,000 or so clones; approximately 80% are singletons and the top ten take more than 1.5%. The CDR3 extends over 14 amino acids. Germline V gene lookup returns CDR1 SEHNR and CDR2 FQNEAQ (reference sequence). After removal of 6 bases from V and 6 bases from J, the junction contained 7 bases not matched to a gene.

Input material: peripheral blood. The rearrangement uses TRBV7-9 and TRBJ1-4, with 7 bases that match TRBD1. The sequence was collected from a man aged 30 to 39 who had recovered from COVID-19. The CDR3 is CASSIGGPHEKLFF. CDR3 DNA: TGTGCCAGCAGTATAGGGGGCCCCCATGAAAAACTGTTTTTT. Supplemented by reference TRBV7-9 and TRBJ1-4, the full variable domain reads DTGVSQNPRHKITKRGQNVTFRCDPISEHNRLYWYRQTLGQGPEFLTYFQNEAQLEKSRLLSDRFSAERPKGSFSTLEIQRTEQGDSAMYLCASSIGGPHEKLFFGSGTQLSVL.